The T cell receptor beta chain under discussion was sequenced for a study of CD8 T cells in Susac syndrome. With random hexamers, reverse transcription was performed on about 0.45 to 1 ug of RNA. Multiplex immunoSEQ PCR targeted 54 Vbeta and 13 Jbeta TCR beta segments. TCRdb analysed the immunoSEQ multiplex PCR reads with MiXCR anew, one entry per CDR3 protein. The table records approximately 110,000 distinct CDR3 sequences, about 93% of them present only once. A note on this clonotype: Its antigen remains unknown.

The study, taken as a whole, reports: The relatively small number of individuals in the TCR sequencing and HLA analysis was acknowledged by the study.

Sequencing of TCR beta was performed on blood CD8+ T cells and on blood CD4+ T cells. Healthy donors acted as controls, with matching for age and sex. This TCR came from a human donor in good health. What was sequenced was CD4+ T cells from PBMCs.

The CDR3 here is CASSPPILGEVNYGYTF. The CDR3 coding sequence is TGTGCCAGCTCACCACCGATTTTGGGGGAGGTGAACTATGGCTACACCTTC. This chain links TRBV18 with TRBJ1-2; possible D gene TRBD1, 5 bases. This CDR3 is built from 17 residues. Trimming removed 0 bases at V and 2 bases at J, with 16 bases between. Germline V gives CDR1 KGHSH, CDR2 LQKENI.